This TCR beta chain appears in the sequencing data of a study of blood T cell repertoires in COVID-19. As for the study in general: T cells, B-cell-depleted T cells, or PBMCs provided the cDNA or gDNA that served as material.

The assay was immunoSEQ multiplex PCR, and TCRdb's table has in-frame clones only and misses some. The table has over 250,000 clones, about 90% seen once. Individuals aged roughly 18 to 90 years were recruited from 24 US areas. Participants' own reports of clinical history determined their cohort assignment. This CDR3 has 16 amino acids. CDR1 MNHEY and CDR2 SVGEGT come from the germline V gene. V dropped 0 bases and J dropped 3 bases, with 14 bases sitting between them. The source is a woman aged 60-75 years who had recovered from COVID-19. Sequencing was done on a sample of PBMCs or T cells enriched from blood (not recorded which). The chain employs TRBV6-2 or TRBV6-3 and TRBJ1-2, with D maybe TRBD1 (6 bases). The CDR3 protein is CASSYSKARGDYGYTF. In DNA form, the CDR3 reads TGTGCCAGCAGTTACTCGAAGGCCAGGGGAGACTATGGCTACACCTTC.